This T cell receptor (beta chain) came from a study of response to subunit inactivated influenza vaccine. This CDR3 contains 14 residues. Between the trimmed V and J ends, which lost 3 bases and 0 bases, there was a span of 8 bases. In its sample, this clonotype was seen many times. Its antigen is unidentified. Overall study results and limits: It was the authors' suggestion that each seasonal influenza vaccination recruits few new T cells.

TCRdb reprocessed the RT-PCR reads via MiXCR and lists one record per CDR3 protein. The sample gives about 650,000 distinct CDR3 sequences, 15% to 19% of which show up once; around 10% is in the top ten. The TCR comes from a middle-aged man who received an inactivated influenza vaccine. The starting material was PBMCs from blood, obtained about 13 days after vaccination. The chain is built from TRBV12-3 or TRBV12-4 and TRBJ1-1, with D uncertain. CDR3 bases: TGTGCCAGCAGTTTGGGCAGGATGAACACTGAAGCTTTCTTT. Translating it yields CASSLGRMNTEAFF.